The following is a T cell receptor (beta chain) sequence with its context. As yet, its antigen is unknown. The assay was immunoSEQ multiplex PCR, and TCRdb's table has in-frame clones only and misses some. The table includes over 35,000 clones, 81% detected once. Germline V gives CDR1 SQVTM, CDR2 ANQGSEA. The V end was cut by 5 bases, the J end by 0 bases, with 11 bases between. CDR3 size: 14 residues. The data were taken from a study of STAT5B mutations in CD4+ large granular lymphocyte leukemia. Findings and caveats of the study: Compared with healthy controls (2/35), patient top clones favored TRBV06 (8/27). The CD4+ versus CD8+ T-LGLL clonality difference may reflect limited sample size.

The sequenced material came from CD4+ T cells from blood buffy coats. This sequence originates from a human donor in good health. J is TRBJ1-5 and V is TRBV29-1; D is undetermined. This CDR3 reads CSVRGGNSNQPQHF. CDR3 coding DNA: TGCAGCGTTCGGGGTGGGAATAGCAATCAGCCCCAGCATTTT.